This T cell receptor beta chain was profiled in a study of cytomegalovirus exposure and HLA in healthy donors. The study's findings and limits: The classifier was said to identify cytomegalovirus status with high specificity and sensitivity. Rare TCR sequences dominated, though some public TCRs recurred in many donors.

Between the trimmed V and J ends, which lost 4 bases and 5 bases, there was a span of 9 bases. The CDR3 sequence is 12 residues long. The germline gives CDR1 SQVTM, CDR2 ANQGSEA. The donors were in the approximately 130-subject validation cohort; that cohort was separate from the roughly 680-subject first cohort. Of note for this clone: The antigen is not known.

The data were produced by immunoSEQ multiplex PCR, yet TCRdb's version contains in-frame clones alone and is incomplete. This table has just over 20,000 clones, about 97% appearing once. The receptor was derived from a man aged 30 to 39 in good health and CMV-seropositive. This chain connects TRBV29-1 to TRBJ2-1; no firm D call. Material: PBMCs. The chain's CDR3 is CSVVLRNNEQFF. The CDR3 DNA is TGCAGCGTTGTTTTGCGGAACAATGAGCAGTTCTTC.